A single sample is the source of the 23 T cell receptor beta chains below, sequenced in a study of CD8 T cells in ankylosing spondylitis. General observations from the study: Blood from ankylosing spondylitis patients appeared to carry a characteristic roughly eight-variant TCR beta motif.

These receptors lack a known antigen. Using its own MiXCR run on the 5' RACE reads, TCRdb lists one record per CDR3 protein. The sample includes a few hundred thousand distinct CDR3 sequences, about 17% seen only once; the top ten take approximately 40%. Sequencing used blood, either unsorted or a sorted T cell fraction (not recorded which). The receptors shown here come from a male donor with ankylosing spondylitis.

J is TRBJ2-1 and V is TRBV4-1; 12 nucleotides match TRBD2. V lost 6 bases to trimming and J lost 0 bases; unmatched junction nucleotides: 0. The CDR3 is made up of 15 amino acids. The germline V gene has CDR1 MGHRA and CDR2 YSYEKL. The CDR3 region has the DNA TGCGCCAGCAGGACTAGCGGGAGCTCCTACAATGAGCAGTTCTTC. It codes for CASRTSGSSYNEQFF.

This rearrangement joins TRBV7-9 to TRBJ2-7; 8 nucleotides line up with TRBD1. Trimming cost V 4 bases and J 3 bases; bases outside gene matches: 2. The CDR3 loop spans 13 amino acids. Per the germline V gene, CDR1 is SEHNR and CDR2 is FQNEAQ (reference sequence). The CDR3: CASSWTGRYEQYF. DNA for the CDR3: TGTGCCAGCAGCTGGACAGGGCGCTACGAGCAGTACTTC.

This clonotype was seen a handful of times. The chain uses TRBV4-1 and TRBJ2-2; D is possibly TRBD1 (6 bases). V dropped 6 bases and J dropped 5 bases, with 16 bases sitting between them. Germline V gives CDR1 MGHRA, CDR2 YSYEKL. CDR3 length: 15 residues. CDR3 DNA sequence: TGCGCCAGCAGAGAAGTGGGGGCGCCGACCGGGGAGCTGTTTTTT. This codes for CASREVGAPTGELFF.

The rearrangement joins TRBV2 to TRBJ2-3, with 10 bases matching TRBD2. The trim removed 5 bases at V and 4 bases at J, leaving 9 bases unmatched. Germline V gives CDR1 SNHLY, CDR2 FYNNEI. This CDR3 is 16 amino acids long. The CDR3 reads CASSTPLAGDPDTQYF. In DNA form, the CDR3 reads TGTGCCAGCAGTACGCCCCTAGCGGGGGACCCAGATACGCAGTATTTT.

The chain combines TRBV6-1 with TRBJ2-2, with D maybe TRBD2 (6 bases). The CDR3 covers 15 residues. Germline V gene lookup returns CDR1 MNHNS and CDR2 SASEGT. V was shortened by 6 bases and J by 0 bases, with 11 bases between the two germline ends. The chain's CDR3 is CASRPGTSNTGELFF. The CDR3 nucleotides are TGTGCCAGCAGGCCCGGGACTTCGAACACCGGGGAGCTGTTTTTT.

This chain joins TRBV12-3 or TRBV12-4 and TRBJ1-6, with a weak D call TRBD1 (5 bases). This CDR3 is built from 14 residues. V dropped 5 bases and J dropped 9 bases, with 14 bases sitting between them. The CDR3 nucleotides are TGTGCCAGCAGTCCGGGGCCCACCCTTTCACCCCTCCACTTT. It yields the protein CASSPGPTLSPLHF.

The chain employs TRBV5-5 and TRBJ2-3; D gene unclear. Trimming removed 0 bases at V and 0 bases at J, with 14 bases between. In germline, CDR1 is SGHKS, CDR2 YYEKEE (reference sequence). There are 17 residues in the CDR3. Here the CDR3 DNA reads TGTGCCAGCAGCTTGGAGGTTGCAGCGTCTAGCACAGATACGCAGTATTTT. It is translated as CASSLEVAASSTDTQYF.

The V gene is TRBV5-1, the J gene TRBJ2-2; the D is unclear. Germline assignment: CDR1 SGHRS and CDR2 YFSETQ. V was trimmed by 0 bases and J by 5 bases, leaving 8 bases between them. CDR3 length equals 14 residues. In DNA, the CDR3 is TGCGCCAGCAGCTTGGACTGGATGACCGGGGAGCTGTTTTTT. Its protein product is CASSLDWMTGELFF.

V and J are TRBV28 and TRBJ2-7; D unresolved. The CDR3 runs 12 residues. CDR1 is MDHEN and CDR2 is SYDVKM in the germline V gene. Trimming took 2 bases from V and 5 from J, leaving 7 bases between them. This chain's CDR3 is CASSLRLNEQYF. CDR3 sequence (DNA): TGTGCCAGCAGTTTACGTTTGAACGAGCAGTACTTC.

J is TRBJ2-7 and V is TRBV29-1, with 11 nucleotides matching TRBD1. The V segment lost 3 bases and the J segment 6 bases; nucleotides outside the gene matches: 7. The germline gives CDR1 SQVTM, CDR2 ANQGSEA. The CDR3 is 14 residues long. The CDR3 nucleotides are TGCAGCGTTGACTCGGGACAGGGGGTACCCGAGCAGTACTTC. Its protein is CSVDSGQGVPEQYF.

The V call is TRBV12-3 or TRBV12-4, the J call TRBJ1-2; the match to TRBD1 covers 9 bases. The CDR3 consists of 14 residues. Trimming removed 5 bases from V and 4 bases from J; junction bases left unmatched: 5. The chain's CDR3 is CASSLGTGSYGYTF. Here the CDR3 DNA reads TGTGCCAGCAGTCTAGGGACAGGGTCCTATGGCTACACCTTC.

This chain joins TRBV9 and TRBJ2-1; 7 nucleotides line up with TRBD2. The junction had 3 bases not matched to a gene; V was cut back by 3 bases and J by 6 bases. This CDR3 spans 13 amino acids. Germline loops: CDR1 SGDLS, CDR2 YYNGEE. This chain's CDR3 is CASSGGLSNEQFF. CDR3 DNA sequence: TGTGCCAGCAGCGGGGGACTATCCAATGAGCAGTTCTTC.

CDR3 amino acids: CAWTSDNEQFF. The CDR3, as DNA: TGTGCCTGGACTTCTGACAATGAGCAGTTCTTC. The chain couples TRBV30 to TRBJ2-1; D not resolved. This CDR3 contains 11 residues. Trimming shortened V by 4 bases and J by 5 bases, and 6 bases separated the two germline ends. Germline V gene data show CDR1 as GTSNPN and CDR2 as SVGIG (reference sequence).

The table lists this clonotype with a count of one. This rearrangement joins TRBV7-9 to TRBJ2-3; D is unresolved. From germline, CDR1 is SEHNR and CDR2 FQNEAQ (reference sequence). V was trimmed by 3 bases and J by 1 base, leaving 14 bases between them. The CDR3 runs 16 residues. The CDR3 bases are TGTGCCAGCAGCTTGTGGGGAAATGAGGGCACAGATACGCAGTATTTT. It yields the protein CASSLWGNEGTDTQYF.

This clonotype was detected only a few times. The chain is built from TRBV29-1 and TRBJ2-7; possibly TRBD2 for D (7 bases). CDR3 length: 14 amino acids. V was pared by 5 bases and J by 3 bases, with 17 bases between. From germline, CDR1 is SQVTM and CDR2 ANQGSEA. Written as DNA, the CDR3 is TGCAGCGTTTCTGATGAGGGGGGGGGCTACGAGCAGTACTTC. This sequence encodes CSVSDEGGGYEQYF.

This chain links TRBV28 with TRBJ2-1, with 10 bases that match TRBD2. This CDR3 is built from 16 residues. The J segment lost 9 bases and the V segment lost 3 bases, leaving 11 bases of the junction unmatched. Germline V gene sequence: CDR1 MDHEN, CDR2 SYDVKM. The CDR3 loop is CASSLLTSGPYGEQFF. The CDR3 nucleotides are TGTGCCAGCAGTTTGCTGACTAGCGGGCCTTATGGTGAGCAGTTCTTC.

This clonotype was counted many times. The genes are TRBV12-3 or TRBV12-4 and TRBJ2-2, with a weak D call TRBD1 (6 bases). V was shortened by 5 bases and J by 7 bases, with 14 bases between the two germline ends. The CDR3 loop spans 14 amino acids. The CDR3 spells CASSPQGWDGELFF. The CDR3, as DNA: TGTGCCAGCAGTCCCCAGGGGTGGGACGGGGAGCTGTTTTTT.

The rearrangement links TRBV10-1 to TRBJ2-7, with D unresolved. Germline V gene data show CDR1 as WNHNN and CDR2 as SYGVQD (reference sequence). This CDR3 has 13 amino acids. Between the trimmed V and J ends, which lost 4 bases and 3 bases, there was a span of 10 bases. This CDR3 is CASSGGENYEQYF. Written as DNA, the CDR3 is TGCGCCAGCAGTGGTGGAGAAAACTACGAGCAGTACTTC.

This clonotype has just a few counts. The chain joins TRBV7-9 to TRBJ2-1, with D perhaps matching TRBD1 (6 bases). CDR1 SEHNR and CDR2 FQNEAQ come from the germline V gene (reference sequence). This CDR3 is built from 15 residues. The V gene lost 6 bases and the J gene lost 2 bases, with 14 bases spanning the gap. This CDR3 reads CASSPGQSAYNEQFF. The CDR3 DNA follows: TGTGCCAGCAGTCCAGGACAGTCTGCCTACAATGAGCAGTTCTTC.

The rearrangement links TRBV28 to TRBJ2-1; the match to TRBD2 covers 9 bases. V shed 1 base, J shed 8 bases, and the junction held 9 bases outside the gene matches. Germline V gene data show CDR1 as MDHEN and CDR2 as SYDVKM. The CDR3 loop spans 16 amino acids. DNA for the CDR3: TGTGCCAGCAGTTTATTCGGCGGGAGGGCAAGCGATGAGCAGTTCTTC. Translated: CASSLFGGRASDEQFF. Complete variable domain (other parts from reference TRBV28 and TRBJ2-1): DVKVTQSSRYLVKRTGEKVFLECVQDMDHENMFWYRQDPGLGLRLIYFSYDVKMKEKGDIPEGYSVSREKKERFSLILESASTNQTSMYLCASSLFGGRASDEQFFGPGTRLTVL.

The V gene is TRBV7-3, the J gene TRBJ2-1; D gene uncertain. The CDR3 is 13 residues long. V was clipped by 1 base and J by 8 bases, with 9 bases between them. Germline loops: CDR1 SGHTA, CDR2 FQGTGA. The CDR3 nucleotides read TGTGCCAGCAGCTTAATGCCCTTGGATGAGCAGTTCTTC. Translation gives CASSLMPLDEQFF.

This clonotype was recorded many times. This chain joins TRBV29-1 and TRBJ1-5; TRBD1 matches at 7 bases. Losses at the gene ends were 4 bases for V and 3 bases for J; bases not matched to a gene: 18. Germline CDR1 and CDR2: SQVTM and ANQGSEA. The CDR3 contains 18 residues. In nucleotides, the CDR3 is TGCAGCGTTGGCGATTCGGAATTGGCGACAGGGACCAATCAGCCCCAGCATTTT. Its translation: CSVGDSELATGTNQPQHF.

This clonotype was recorded at least ten times. The chain recombines TRBV29-1 with TRBJ2-1; perhaps TRBD2 as D (5 bases). Germline V CDR1 and CDR2: SQVTM, ANQGSEA. The CDR3 loop spans 16 amino acids. Between the trimmed V and J ends, which lost 1 base and 6 bases, there was a span of 19 bases. The CDR3 sequence: CSVEGMDFPVGNEQFF. CDR3 bases: TGCAGCGTTGAAGGGATGGACTTCCCGGTCGGCAATGAGCAGTTCTTC.